This T cell receptor beta chain was identified in a study of blood T cell repertoires in COVID-19. Study information: Sites in the United States, Italy and Spain provided acute and convalescent COVID-19 samples. The cDNA or gDNA used as material had been derived from T cells, B-cell-depleted T cells, or PBMCs.

This clone occurred once. Trimming at V came to 7 bases and at J to 8 bases, leaving 13 bases not matched to a gene. Germline V gives CDR1 MNHEY, CDR2 SVGAGI. This CDR3 spans 14 amino acids. In the source study's methods: Researchers report that nucleated cell counts were estimated from reference gene primer amplification. Sequenced by immunoSEQ multiplex PCR; TCRdb stores in-frame clones only, minus some. V and J calls and clone size are those listed in that table; D and trimming were worked out from the DNA. The sample has under 250,000 clones, approximately 84% seen once. What was sequenced was peripheral blood. The origin of this receptor is a middle-aged man with COVID-19, enrolled during active disease. V and J are TRBV6-5 and TRBJ1-2, with 7 bases fitting TRBD1. In DNA, the CDR3 is TGTGCCAGCACCCCCGGGGACAGAGGGCCCGGCTACACCTTC. Protein: CASTPGDRGPGYTF.